This paragraph covers one T cell receptor beta chain sequence. Antigen specificity is unknown. With 2 bases removed from V and 1 base from J, the gap between germline ends came to 9 bases. Per germline, CDR1 MNHEY and CDR2 SVGAGI. The CDR3 is 16 amino acids. This specimen belongs to a study of Ad26.COV2.S vaccination and SARS-CoV-2 variants. Study background: Ad26.COV2.S shots went into the muscle once or twice, 56 days apart. Points from the study as a whole: Individuals receiving vaccine had higher spike-specific TCR breadth than placebo recipients did.

Profiled with immunoSEQ multiplex PCR; TCRdb holds only in-frame clones, not every one. Here the sample spans some 390,000 clones, more than 85% being singletons. Described treatment: around 19 received Ad26.COV2.S at low or high dose, single or two shots; five or six received placebo; per-sample allocation not given. Sampling was performed 63 days after the first vaccine or placebo injection. Sequences were derived from peripheral blood, sampled in a trial of Ad26.COV2.S vaccine versus placebo. This clonotype was sampled from a person aged 18-65 years who received the Ad26.COV2.S COVID-19 vaccine or a placebo. The V gene is TRBV6-5, the J gene TRBJ1-6; perhaps TRBD1 as D (5 bases). Written as DNA, the CDR3 is TGTGCCAGCAGTTACGGAGGGGATTCCTATAATTCACCCCTCCACTTT. Its protein product is CASSYGGDSYNSPLHF.